Listed here is a single TCR beta chain. Its antigen is unidentified. TCRdb re-called the reads with MiXCR, one entry per CDR3 protein. The profile covers roughly 920,000 distinct CDR3 sequences, with about a third appearing a single time and roughly 13% taken by the ten largest. The data derive from a study of T cell repertoires in cytomegalovirus infection. Across the study: It can be stated that public TCR beta signatures indicated CMV infection as well as a matching HLA type.

Trimming pared 5 bases from V and 8 bases from J, leaving 16 bases between. The CDR3 covers 14 residues. The sequence was obtained from a human donor in good health (CMV status not recorded). Some clones in this sample may be carry-over from other donors' samples. The source material was cultured CD8+ T cells from PBMCs, sampled from culture after CMV antigen stimulation. This chain connects TRBV12-3 or TRBV12-4 to TRBJ2-1, with a weak D call TRBD2 (5 bases). This chain's CDR3 is CASSPGPGSDEQFF. The CDR3 DNA is TGTGCCAGCAGTCCGGGCCCGGGGTCGGATGAGCAGTTCTTC.